What follows are 27 T cell receptor beta chains derived from one specimen sequenced in a study of cytomegalovirus exposure and HLA in healthy donors. PCR employed 60 Vbeta and 13 Jbeta primers. The protocol was immunoSEQ multiplex PCR, while the TCRdb copy is restricted to in-frame clones and leaves out a portion. The sample lists about 110,000 clones; roughly 80% were seen once. Sequencing used PBMCs. Every receptor here comes from a man between 60 and 75 years old in good health and CMV-seronegative.

The chain carries TRBV27 and TRBJ2-6, with D unresolved. The CDR3 covers 14 residues. The germline CDR1 and CDR2 sequences are MNHEY and SMNVEV (reference sequence). Trimming took off 8 bases at V and 0 bases at J, with 8 bases between the two ends. CDR3 protein: CASLSSSGANVLTF. In DNA, the CDR3 is TGTGCCAGCCTGTCTAGCTCTGGGGCCAACGTCCTGACTTTC.

V is TRBV27 and J is TRBJ1-4; 8 nucleotides align to TRBD1. V was pared by 9 bases and J by 0 bases, with 6 bases of the junction left unmatched. This CDR3 has 15 residues. The V gene's germline CDR1 is MNHEY and CDR2 SMNVEV (reference sequence). CDR3 sequence (DNA): TGTGCCAGTTCCGGACAGGGTTCAACTAATGAAAAACTGTTTTTT. Translating it yields CASSGQGSTNEKLFF.

The chain has TRBV7-9 and TRBJ1-6, with 10 nucleotides matching TRBD1. Germline V gene data show CDR1 as SEHNR and CDR2 as FQNEAQ (reference sequence). The J segment lost 8 bases and the V segment lost 5 bases, leaving 6 bases of the junction unmatched. The CDR3 consists of 15 residues. The CDR3 is CASSRLGQGDSPLHF. The CDR3 DNA is TGTGCCAGCAGCCGCCTCGGACAGGGGGATTCACCCCTCCACTTT.

This clone has more than one count but fewer than ten. The junction departs from germline at one end; a sequencing error may be responsible. V and J are TRBV30 and TRBJ1-1, with D maybe TRBD1 (5 bases). The CDR3 length is 13 residues. Germline assignment: CDR1 GTSNPN and CDR2 SVGIG (reference sequence). As DNA, the CDR3 is TGTGCCTGGAGTGTATATGGTGGCGGGCGGGGACTTTTT. It encodes CAWSVYGGGRGLF. The entire variable domain, with the rest obtained from reference TRBV30 and TRBJ1-1, is as follows: SQTIHQWPATLVQPVGSPLSLECTVEGTSNPNLYWYRQAAGRGLQLLFYSVGIGQISSEVPQNLSASRPQDRQFILSSKKLLLSDSGFYLCAWSVYGGGRGLFGQGTRLTVV.

This chain links TRBV6-1 with TRBJ1-5; D may be TRBD1 (6 bases). With 6 bases removed from V and 0 bases from J, the gap between germline ends came to 12 bases. The germline gives CDR1 MNHNS, CDR2 SASEGT. The CDR3 sequence is 15 residues long. The CDR3 reads CASRGTPTSNQPQHF. The CDR3 region has the DNA TGTGCCAGCAGAGGGACACCTACTAGCAATCAGCCCCAGCATTTT.

This clone was observed a single time. The rearrangement uses TRBV7-3 and TRBJ1-3, with D unresolved. The CDR3 sequence is 15 residues long. Trimming removed 1 base from V and 0 bases from J, with 7 bases in between. Per the germline V gene, CDR1 is SGHTA and CDR2 is FQGTGA. The CDR3 DNA sequence: TGTGCCAGCAGCTTAATGGCATCCTCTGGAAACACCATATATTTT. Amino acids: CASSLMASSGNTIYF.

The chain carries TRBV6-5 and TRBJ2-5; TRBD2 might be the D (7 bases). The germline V and J ends were trimmed by 0 bases and 4 bases, with 12 bases remaining between them. The germline V gene has CDR1 MNHEY and CDR2 SVGAGI. The CDR3 extends over 15 amino acids. CDR3 region: CASSYSRGAGETQYF. The CDR3, as DNA: TGTGCCAGCAGTTACTCCCGGGGGGCCGGAGAGACCCAGTACTTC.

V usage is TRBV11-1 and J usage is TRBJ2-3; possibly TRBD2 for D (5 bases). The CDR3 loop spans 15 amino acids. Germline assignment: CDR1 SGHAT and CDR2 FQDESV (reference sequence). V lost 1 base, J lost 4 bases, and 12 bases lay in between. CDR3 nucleotides: TGTGCCAGCAGCTTAGTACCGGGGTGGGCAGATACGCAGTATTTT. As protein: CASSLVPGWADTQYF.

This clone was recorded once. The chain is built from TRBV2 and TRBJ1-2; 7 bases are a match to TRBD1. The V and J ends lost 6 bases and 8 bases, in that order; junction bases with no gene match: 9. CDR1 is SNHLY, CDR2 FYNNEI, per germline. The CDR3 is 13 amino acids. The CDR3: CASSERGRWGYTF. In DNA, the CDR3 is TGTGCCAGCAGCGAAAGGGGGCGGTGGGGCTACACCTTC.

This rearrangement joins TRBV7-9 to TRBJ2-3; the match to TRBD2 covers 10 bases. CDR1 and CDR2 from the germline V gene are SEHNR and FQNEAQ (reference sequence). The CDR3 loop spans 18 amino acids. The ends lost 5 bases at V and 5 bases at J; junction bases unmatched: 16. Written as DNA, the CDR3 is TGTGCCAGCAGCACCAGACGACTAGCGGGCGCGAATCTAGATACGCAGTATTTT. This translates into CASSTRRLAGANLDTQYF.

The J gene is TRBJ2-7, the V gene TRBV5-8; tentative D call: TRBD1 (7 bases). The germline V gene has CDR1 SGHTS and CDR2 YDEGEE. Deletions cut 4 bases from V and 3 bases from J, with 17 bases between. This CDR3 region has 15 residues. CDR3 DNA: TGTGCCAGCAGCCAAGCAGGGGGGTCGGACTACGAGCAGTACTTC. Translated, it gives CASSQAGGSDYEQYF. The variable domain in full, completed from reference TRBV5-8 and TRBJ2-7, reads EAGVTQSPTHLIKTRGQQATLRCSPISGHTSVYWYQQALGLGLQFLLWYDEGEERNRGNFPPRFSGRQFPNYSSELNVNALELEDSALYLCASSQAGGSDYEQYFGPGTRLTVT.

The V gene is TRBV9, the J gene TRBJ1-5, with 8 bases fitting TRBD1. This CDR3 is built from 14 residues. Germline assignment: CDR1 SGDLS and CDR2 YYNGEE. V gave up 4 bases and J gave up 6 bases; unmatched junction bases: 6. CDR3 region: CASSPRTGPQPQHF. The CDR3 nucleotides read TGTGCCAGCAGCCCTAGGACAGGGCCTCAGCCCCAGCATTTT.

This chain connects TRBV5-8 to TRBJ1-2; 7 bases are a match to TRBD1. This CDR3 spans 13 amino acids. V shed 1 base, J shed 7 bases, and the junction held 4 bases outside the gene matches. CDR1 and CDR2 (germline): SGHTS, YDEGEE. The CDR3 reads CASSLLQGGGYTF. The DNA for the CDR3 is TGTGCCAGCAGCTTGCTGCAGGGGGGTGGCTACACCTTC.

The chain employs TRBV5-1 and TRBJ1-1; tentative D call: TRBD1 (5 bases). CDR1 is SGHRS, CDR2 YFSETQ, per germline. V was pared by 2 bases and J by 11 bases, with 22 bases between. The CDR3 totals 15 residues. In DNA, the CDR3 is TGCGCCAGCAGCTTAATCCCGGACGGGGGGGTCACGGCTTTCTTT. It specifies CASSLIPDGGVTAFF.

The CDR3 is CASSIGVQLLNNEQFF. CDR3 in DNA: TGTGCCAGTAGTATTGGTGTGCAACTCCTAAACAATGAGCAGTTCTTC. This sequence joins TRBV19 and TRBJ2-1; no reliable D call. CDR3 length: 16 amino acids. CDR1 and CDR2 (germline): LNHDA, SQIVND (reference sequence). V was pared by 3 bases and J by 5 bases, with 17 bases between. Variable domain in full (rest from reference TRBV19 and TRBJ2-1): DGGITQSPKYLFRKEGQNVTLSCEQNLNHDAMYWYRQDPGQGLRLIYYSQIVNDFQKGDIAEGYSVSREKKESFPLTVTSAQKNPTAFYLCASSIGVQLLNNEQFFGPGTRLTVL.

This chain connects TRBV6-1 to TRBJ1-5; 8 bases are shared with TRBD1. V dropped 4 bases and J dropped 4; count of bases not matched to a gene: 15. The CDR3 loop spans 18 amino acids. CDR1 is MNHNS and CDR2 is SASEGT in the germline V gene. This CDR3 is CASSGTFGQGEGNQPQHF. CDR3 bases: TGTGCCAGCAGTGGAACCTTTGGACAGGGCGAGGGGAATCAGCCCCAGCATTTT.

The chain is built from TRBV13 and TRBJ2-7, with 8 bases identical to TRBD1. The CDR3 spans 14 residues. The J segment lost 4 bases and the V segment lost 5 bases, leaving 7 bases of the junction unmatched. CDR1 and CDR2 (germline): PRHDT, FYEKMQ (reference sequence). Written as DNA, the CDR3 is TGTGCCAGCAGCCTACCCGGGACAGGATACGAGCAGTACTTC. This translates into CASSLPGTGYEQYF. The full variable domain, its missing parts supplied by reference TRBV13 and TRBJ2-7, is AAGVIQSPRHLIKEKRETATLKCYPIPRHDTVYWYQQGPGQDPQFLISFYEKMQSDKGSIPDRFSAQQFSDYHSELNMSSLELGDSALYFCASSLPGTGYEQYFGPGTRLTVT.

CDR3 bases: TGTGCCAGCACCTTGGGGCAGGGGAGCACAGATACGCAGTATTTT. Encoded protein: CASTLGQGSTDTQYF. This chain connects TRBV11-3 to TRBJ2-3; weak D call: TRBD1 (6 bases). Germline CDR1 reads SGHNT; CDR2 reads YENEEA. The V end lost 7 bases, the J end lost 0 bases, and 14 bases lay between the germline ends. This CDR3 contains 15 residues.

This clone appeared once. The V and J genes are TRBV11-2 and TRBJ2-7, with a tentative D call TRBD2 (5 bases). Per germline, CDR1 SGHAT and CDR2 FQNNGV. The CDR3 runs 14 residues. Trimming took off 5 bases at V and 5 bases at J, with 16 bases between the two ends. CDR3 sequence: CASSKGHPRDEQYF. CDR3 sequence (DNA): TGTGCCAGCAGCAAAGGGCATCCGCGGGACGAGCAGTACTTC. The full variable domain, rest sourced from reference TRBV11-2 and TRBJ2-7, is EAGVAQSPRYKIIEKRQSVAFWCNPISGHATLYWYQQILGQGPKLLIQFQNNGVVDDSQLPKDRFSAERLKGVDSTLKIQPAKLEDSAVYLCASSKGHPRDEQYFGPGTRLTVT.

V usage is TRBV19 and J usage is TRBJ2-5, with a tentative D call TRBD2 (6 bases). The CDR3 extends over 13 amino acids. The germline V gene has CDR1 LNHDA and CDR2 SQIVND (reference sequence). Trimming stripped 10 bases from V and 2 bases from J, with 14 bases between. CDR3 in amino acids: CATRVAAQETQYF. The CDR3 bases are TGTGCCACCCGAGTAGCGGCGCAAGAGACCCAGTACTTC.

V is TRBV28 and J is TRBJ1-4, with D uncertain. The CDR3 totals 13 residues. Germline loops: CDR1 MDHEN, CDR2 SYDVKM. The ends were cut back, 2 bases at V and 3 bases at J, with 4 bases in the middle. DNA of the CDR3: TGTGCCAGCAGTTTACTTGCTAATGAAAAACTGTTTTTT. This translates into CASSLLANEKLFF.

This clone was counted a few times. The chain has TRBV7-8 and TRBJ2-1; D remains ambiguous. CDR3 length: 16 residues. From germline, CDR1 is SGHVS and CDR2 FQNEAQ. With 1 base removed from V and 0 bases from J, the gap between germline ends came to 10 bases. The CDR3 loop is CASSLGALSSYNEQFF. CDR3 sequence (DNA): TGTGCCAGCAGCTTAGGGGCGCTGAGCTCCTACAATGAGCAGTTCTTC.

The chain combines TRBV2 with TRBJ2-2; the D gene is possibly TRBD2 (5 bases). V shed 7 bases and J shed 0 bases, with 12 bases lying between them. Germline loops: CDR1 SNHLY, CDR2 FYNNEI. This CDR3 is 15 amino acids long. The CDR3: CASTAAVANTGELFF. DNA of the CDR3: TGTGCCAGCACCGCAGCGGTAGCGAACACCGGGGAGCTGTTTTTT.

This clone turned up a few times. The J gene is TRBJ1-2, the V gene TRBV4-1; the match to TRBD1 covers 7 bases. The length of the CDR3 is 14 residues. In germline, CDR1 is MGHRA, CDR2 YSYEKL. After removal of 1 base from V and 5 bases from J, the junction contained 4 bases not matched to a gene. The CDR3 sequence is CASSQGTGDYGYTF. CDR3 nucleotide sequence: TGCGCCAGCAGCCAAGGGACAGGCGATTATGGCTACACCTTC.

CDR3 nucleotide sequence: TGCAGTGCCAGGACAGTGAATGAGCAGTTCTTC. This sequence encodes CSARTVNEQFF. The chain uses TRBV20-1 and TRBJ2-1, with D tentatively TRBD1 (6 bases). The CDR3 covers 11 residues. V was cut by 6 bases and J by 7 bases, with 10 bases left in between. Germline loops: CDR1 DFQATT, CDR2 SNEGSKA (reference sequence).

CDR3 nucleotides: TGCGCCAGCAGCGGGGGGACAGGTACTGAAGCTTTCTTT. Its protein is CASSGGTGTEAFF. The rearrangement uses TRBV5-1 and TRBJ1-1; 8 bases are a match to TRBD1. Trimming removed 4 bases from V and 5 bases from J; junction bases left unmatched: 4. The CDR3 consists of 13 residues. Germline CDR1 reads SGHRS; CDR2 reads YFSETQ. The full variable domain, completed using reference TRBV5-1 and TRBJ1-1, is KAGVTQTPRYLIKTRGQQVTLSCSPISGHRSVSWYQQTPGQGLQFLFEYFSETQRNKGNFPGRFSGRQFSNSRSEMNVSTLELGDSALYLCASSGGTGTEAFFGQGTRLTVV.

This clone was seen more than once but under ten times. The rearrangement uses TRBV5-1 and TRBJ2-5, with 12 bases matching TRBD2. With 0 bases clipped from V and 3 bases from J, the junction kept 12 bases outside the gene matches. The CDR3 loop spans 19 amino acids. Germline assignment: CDR1 SGHRS and CDR2 YFSETQ. CDR3 nucleotides: TGCGCCAGCAGCTTGGCCGAAAGACTAGCGGGGGTAAGGAAAGAGACCCAGTACTTC. Encoded protein: CASSLAERLAGVRKETQYF. The full variable domain, its missing parts supplied by reference TRBV5-1 and TRBJ2-5, is KAGVTQTPRYLIKTRGQQVTLSCSPISGHRSVSWYQQTPGQGLQFLFEYFSETQRNKGNFPGRFSGRQFSNSRSEMNVSTLELGDSALYLCASSLAERLAGVRKETQYFGPGTRLLVL.